Below, 11 T cell receptor beta chains from the same sample are listed, as sequenced in a study of T-cell reconstitution after alpha-beta-depleted transplantation in children. Preparing the TCRbeta library involved the use of unique molecular identifiers. In TCRdb, the PCR reads were re-called with MiXCR into one record per CDR3 protein. The top ten hold approximately 5% of the sample, which has approximately 400,000 distinct CDR3 sequences, about 11% seen once. Here the sequenced sample was PBMCs from the stem cell graft donor, taken from the stem cell graft. The receptors were sampled from a human donor who donated a stem cell graft to a child with acute myeloid leukemia.

In its sample, this clonotype was seen a few times. V and J are TRBV5-1 and TRBJ2-2; D is undetermined. The germline CDR1 and CDR2 sequences are SGHRS and YFSETQ. The V end lost 4 bases, the J end lost 6 bases, and 10 bases lay between the germline ends. There are 13 residues in the CDR3. The chain's CDR3 is CASSATEAGELFF. CDR3 in DNA: TGCGCCAGCAGCGCTACAGAAGCCGGGGAGCTGTTTTTT.

There are a few counts of this clonotype. V usage is TRBV5-1 and J usage is TRBJ1-1, with TRBD1 as a possible D gene (6 bases). The CDR3 sequence is 14 residues long. V was cut by 2 bases and J by 1 base, with 9 bases left in between. CDR1 SGHRS and CDR2 YFSETQ come from the germline V gene. This CDR3 reads CASSLRTANTEAFF. DNA of the CDR3: TGCGCCAGCAGCTTAAGGACAGCGAACACTGAAGCTTTCTTT.

The genes are TRBV24-1 and TRBJ2-5, with D perhaps matching TRBD2 (6 bases). The CDR3 consists of 16 residues. V dropped 2 bases and J dropped 5 bases, with 17 bases sitting between them. Germline V gene lookup returns CDR1 KGHDR and CDR2 SFDVKD. The CDR3 sequence is CATSDSGVGEQETQYF. The DNA of the CDR3 is TGTGCCACCAGTGATTCGGGGGTGGGCGAGCAGGAGACCCAGTACTTC.

This clonotype turned up a few times. The chain links TRBV5-1 to TRBJ1-5, with D maybe TRBD1 (5 bases). The germline gives CDR1 SGHRS, CDR2 YFSETQ. The length of the CDR3 is 15 residues. Trimming left V 6 bases short and J 0 bases short, with 13 bases between. The CDR3 loop reads CASIYGADSNQPQHF. The CDR3 region has the DNA TGCGCCAGCATCTATGGGGCGGATAGCAATCAGCCCCAGCATTTT.

This chain links TRBV29-1 with TRBJ2-7; TRBD2 aligns across 8 bases. CDR3 length: 13 residues. The J segment lost 2 bases and the V segment lost 4 bases, leaving 4 bases of the junction unmatched. Germline loops: CDR1 SQVTM, CDR2 ANQGSEA. As DNA, the CDR3 is TGCAGCGTTGCACTAGCGGACCCCTACGAGCAGTACTTC. Translated: CSVALADPYEQYF.

The chain combines TRBV11-3 with TRBJ2-7, with TRBD2 matching 16 bases. The trim removed 2 bases at V and 4 bases at J, leaving 8 bases unmatched. The CDR3 runs to 18 residues. Germline V gives CDR1 SGHNT, CDR2 YENEEA. As DNA, the CDR3 is TGTGCCAGCAGCTTAATGGGACTAGCGGGAGGGCCAGCTTACGAGCAGTACTTC. It codes for CASSLMGLAGGPAYEQYF.

The rearrangement links TRBV5-1 to TRBJ2-7, with TRBD1 matching 9 bases. Germline CDR1 SGHRS, CDR2 YFSETQ. Trimming removed 5 bases from V and 6 bases from J; junction bases left unmatched: 9. The CDR3 has 14 residues. CDR3 nucleotides: TGCGCCAGCAGGCTAGCAGGACAGGGGTTCGAGCAGTACTTC. Its protein product is CASRLAGQGFEQYF.

There are many counts of this clonotype. The chain carries TRBV20-1 and TRBJ1-2; D possibly corresponds to TRBD1 (5 bases). This CDR3 region has 11 residues. The germline V gene encodes CDR1 DFQATT and CDR2 SNEGSKA (reference sequence). Deletions cut 3 bases from V and 8 bases from J, with 10 bases between. The DNA of the CDR3 is TGCAGTGCTAGTTTAGGGGCGGGCTACACCTTC. This encodes CSASLGAGYTF.

This clonotype was counted a few times. This CDR3 reads CASSGGPGDTEAFF. The CDR3 DNA follows: TGTGCCAGCAGCGGAGGACCTGGGGACACTGAAGCTTTCTTT. The V call is TRBV18, the J call TRBJ1-1; D not certain. Trimming took off 8 bases at V and 3 bases at J, with 16 bases between the two ends. The CDR3 is 14 amino acids. CDR1 is KGHSH and CDR2 is LQKENI in the germline V gene.

The sample holds many counts of this clonotype. V gene TRBV29-1 combines with J gene TRBJ2-7; D may correspond to TRBD1 or TRBD2 (6 bases each). This CDR3 has 14 residues. V shed 5 bases and J shed 2 bases, with 16 bases lying between them. Germline V lookup: CDR1 SQVTM, CDR2 ANQGSEA. CDR3 in amino acids: CSVSPGGSAYEQYF. In DNA, the CDR3 is TGCAGCGTTTCGCCCGGGGGCTCGGCCTACGAGCAGTACTTC.

This clonotype was counted only a few times. This chain connects TRBV5-1 to TRBJ2-3; TRBD2 agrees at 7 bases. J gave up 1 base and V 2 bases, and 7 bases lay outside the gene matches. The CDR3 loop spans 16 amino acids. CDR1 and CDR2 from the germline V gene are SGHRS and YFSETQ. As DNA, the CDR3 is TGCGCCAGCAGCTTTCTGCCGGGAGGACGCACAGATACGCAGTATTTT. Translated, it gives CASSFLPGGRTDTQYF.